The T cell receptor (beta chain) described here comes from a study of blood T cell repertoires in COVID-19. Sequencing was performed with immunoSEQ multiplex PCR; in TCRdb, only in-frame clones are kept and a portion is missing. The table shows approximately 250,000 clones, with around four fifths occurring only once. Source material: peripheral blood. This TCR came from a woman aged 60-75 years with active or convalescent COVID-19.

The CDR3 DNA sequence: TGTGCCAGTTCAGGGACAGGGCAGGGCCAGTACTTC. Protein product: CASSGTGQGQYF. The V gene is TRBV19, the J gene TRBJ2-5, with 9 bases aligning to TRBD1. The J segment lost 10 bases and the V segment lost 8 bases, leaving 8 bases of the junction unmatched. The CDR3 extends over 12 amino acids. In germline, CDR1 is LNHDA, CDR2 SQIVND (reference sequence).